Listed here are 2 T cell receptor beta chains from one sample, sequenced in a study of T cell responses to AZD1222 COVID-19 vaccine. The method was immunoSEQ multiplex PCR; TCRdb's version includes in-frame clones alone and lacks a portion of them. The data hold more than 85,000 clones, with roughly nine tenths observed a single time. The source material was peripheral blood, sampled on day 0 of AZD1222 vaccination. The source of these receptors is an adult in good health.

This clone was recorded a few times. V usage is TRBV7-9 and J usage is TRBJ1-4; 8 bases align to TRBD1. This CDR3 spans 19 amino acids. V shed 5 bases, J shed 8 bases, and the junction held 22 bases outside the gene matches. Germline CDR1 and CDR2: SEHNR and FQNEAQ (reference sequence). This CDR3 is CASSRGNLRDRRLGEKLFF. The CDR3, as DNA: TGTGCCAGCAGCAGAGGGAACTTAAGGGACAGGCGCCTTGGGGAAAAACTGTTTTTT.

This clone was counted only a few times. The gene calls are TRBV11-2 and TRBJ1-2, with a possible D match to TRBD1 (5 bases). Trimming cost V 1 base and J 0 bases, with 9 bases left between them. The CDR3 has 15 residues. Germline V gives CDR1 SGHAT, CDR2 FQNNGV. CDR3 nucleotide sequence: TGTGCCAGCAGCTTAGGGCCGACAGCTAACTATGGCTACACCTTC. Its translation: CASSLGPTANYGYTF.